These 26 T cell receptor beta chains came from one sample sequenced in a study of PD-L1 blockade in urothelial cancer. Sequencing used immunoSEQ multiplex PCR; TCRdb keeps in-frame clones, though not all of them. The table has 70,000 to 80,000 clones, around four fifths seen once. Time point here: pretreatment peripheral blood. The material sequenced was PBMCs, taken around atezolizumab (anti-PD-L1) treatment. The receptor set was obtained from a man aged 35 to 55 with urothelial cancer.

The chain joins TRBV7-3 to TRBJ2-5; tentatively, D is TRBD1 (5 bases). V shed 11 bases and J shed 7 bases, with 8 bases lying between them. Germline CDR1 and CDR2: SGHTA and FQGTGA. CDR3 length: 9 residues. As DNA, the CDR3 is TGTGCCTATCAGGGGACCCAGTACTTC. As protein: CAYQGTQYF.

The chain employs TRBV7-9 and TRBJ1-1; D is uncertain. V was cut by 5 bases and J by 0 bases, with 10 bases left in between. Germline V gives CDR1 SEHNR, CDR2 FQNEAQ (reference sequence). The CDR3 runs 14 residues. As DNA, the CDR3 is TGTGCCAGCAGCCTGTCGACAATGAACACTGAAGCTTTCTTT. Translating it yields CASSLSTMNTEAFF.

The gene calls are TRBV25-1 and TRBJ2-1, with 9 bases fitting TRBD2. Germline assignment: CDR1 MGHDK and CDR2 SYGVNS. The length of the CDR3 is 16 residues. V trimming: 1 base; J trimming: 2 bases; junction bases outside the gene matches: 3. The CDR3 reads CASSEFSGRTYNEQFF. CDR3 DNA sequence: TGTGCCAGCAGTGAATTCAGCGGGAGGACCTACAATGAGCAGTTCTTC.

The chain's CDR3 is CASSGASTQYF. The CDR3, as DNA: TGTGCCAGCAGTGGGGCCTCGACCCAGTACTTC. The chain is built from TRBV2 and TRBJ2-5; D gene uncertain. The germline CDR1 and CDR2 sequences are SNHLY and FYNNEI. With 4 bases removed from V and 7 bases from J, the gap between germline ends came to 7 bases. The CDR3 loop spans 11 amino acids.

This chain connects TRBV2 to TRBJ2-3; 10 bases match TRBD2. The germline CDR1 and CDR2 sequences are SNHLY and FYNNEI. CDR3 length: 17 residues. The junction had 7 bases not matched to a gene; V was cut back by 4 bases and J by 0 bases. CDR3 loop: CASSVQREGPSTDTQYF. As DNA, the CDR3 is TGTGCCAGCAGTGTGCAGCGGGAGGGCCCTAGCACAGATACGCAGTATTTT.

The J gene is TRBJ2-3, the V gene TRBV7-3, with 11 bases that match TRBD2. The CDR3 covers 15 residues. Germline V gene sequence: CDR1 SGHTA, CDR2 FQGTGA. The V and J ends lost 4 bases and 4 bases, in that order; junction bases with no gene match: 4. The CDR3 spells CASSSLAGGSDTQYF. DNA of the CDR3: TGTGCCAGCAGCTCCCTAGCGGGAGGTTCAGATACGCAGTATTTT.

The chain carries TRBV5-4 and TRBJ2-5; 12 bases map to TRBD2. This CDR3 is built from 16 residues. Germline V CDR1 and CDR2: SGHNT, YYREEE (reference sequence). The junction had 7 bases not matched to a gene; V was cut back by 2 bases and J by 5 bases. CDR3 sequence reads: CASSFRTSGISETQYF. CDR3 nucleotide sequence: TGTGCCAGCAGCTTTCGGACTAGCGGGATTTCGGAGACCCAGTACTTC.

The chain recombines TRBV28 with TRBJ1-2; the D gene is possibly TRBD1 (5 bases). Trimming cost V 1 base and J 7 bases, with 7 bases left between them. Germline values: CDR1 MDHEN, CDR2 SYDVKM. The CDR3 is made up of 12 amino acids. The CDR3 nucleotides are TGTGCCAGCAGTTTATCCGGGGGTGGCTACACCTTC. This gives the protein CASSLSGGGYTF.

The rearrangement joins TRBV11-3 to TRBJ2-7, with TRBD2 as a possible D gene (6 bases). This CDR3 contains 15 residues. V gave up 5 bases and J gave up 5 bases, with 19 bases separating them. Germline lookup yields CDR1 SGHNT and CDR2 YENEEA. CDR3 sequence: CASSPASAGRNEQYF. CDR3 DNA sequence: TGTGCCAGCAGCCCAGCGTCGGCAGGGAGGAACGAGCAGTACTTC.

This clone was detected only a few times. The J gene is TRBJ1-2, the V gene TRBV11-2; D perhaps matches TRBD1 (6 bases). The CDR3 spans 12 residues. Germline-derived CDR1 and CDR2 are SGHAT and FQNNGV. Trimming stripped 6 bases from V and 3 bases from J, with 8 bases between. The CDR3 nucleotides are TGTGCCAGCAGGGACAGCGACTATGGCTACACCTTC. It translates to CASRDSDYGYTF.

This chain connects TRBV7-3 to TRBJ2-7, with 14 bases lining up with TRBD2. Germline CDR1 is SGHTA and CDR2 is FQGTGA. This CDR3 has 15 residues. Trimming took 6 bases from V and 4 from J; bases not matched to a gene: 5. CDR3 residues: CASSRTSGRMYEQYF. In DNA, the CDR3 is TGTGCCAGCAGTAGGACTAGCGGGAGGATGTACGAGCAGTACTTC. Looking up the rest from reference TRBV7-3 and TRBJ2-7 gives the full variable domain: GAGVSQTPSNKVTEKGKYVELRCDPISGHTALYWYRQSLGQGPEFLIYFQGTGAADDSGLPNDRFFAVRPEGSVSTLKIQRTERGDSAVYLCASSRTSGRMYEQYFGPGTRLTVT.

This chain joins TRBV29-1 and TRBJ2-7; TRBD1 might be the D (5 bases). Germline V gives CDR1 SQVTM, CDR2 ANQGSEA. CDR3 length: 13 amino acids. The ends were cut back, 2 bases at V and 3 bases at J, with 11 bases in the middle. The CDR3 region is CSVEPGPNYEQYF. The CDR3 DNA reads TGCAGCGTTGAACCAGGGCCAAACTACGAGCAGTACTTC.

The chain has TRBV5-1 and TRBJ1-1; D uncertain. The germline V gene has CDR1 SGHRS and CDR2 YFSETQ. This CDR3 has 16 residues. V lost 2 bases, J lost 1 base, and 15 bases lay in between. As DNA, the CDR3 is TGCGCCAGCAGCTTTGATATCTTGACGGGGAACACTGAAGCTTTCTTT. The encoded protein is CASSFDILTGNTEAFF.

This sequence joins TRBV18 and TRBJ2-4; 11 bases fit TRBD1. Germline CDR1 and CDR2: KGHSH and LQKENI. The V segment lost 8 bases and the J segment 7 bases; nucleotides outside the gene matches: 4. CDR3 length: 13 residues. The CDR3 nucleotides are TGTGCCAGCGAGGACAGGGGGCAGAACATTCAGTACTTC. The encoded protein is CASEDRGQNIQYF.

V usage is TRBV6-5 and J usage is TRBJ2-5; D possibly corresponds to TRBD1 (5 bases). The CDR3 is 13 residues long. The ends were cut back, 2 bases at V and 4 bases at J, with 8 bases in the middle. Germline values: CDR1 MNHEY, CDR2 SVGAGI. The CDR3 nucleotides read TGTGCCAGCAGTTACAGGGGTGGAGAGACCCAGTACTTC. It codes for CASSYRGGETQYF.

This chain uses TRBV4-2 with TRBJ2-7; 7 bases map to TRBD1. Germline V CDR1 and CDR2: LGHNA, YNFKEQ. The CDR3 is 15 amino acids. J gave up 2 bases and V 8 bases, and 12 bases lay outside the gene matches. The CDR3 nucleotides read TGTGCCAGCGGCTCCCGTTTACAGGGGACCTACGAGCAGTACTTC. Encoded protein: CASGSRLQGTYEQYF.

This rearrangement joins TRBV6-1 to TRBJ1-2; a possible D gene is TRBD1 (5 bases). Trimming shortened V by 3 bases and J by 5 bases, and 10 bases separated the two germline ends. Germline V gene lookup returns CDR1 MNHNS and CDR2 SASEGT. This CDR3 has 13 residues. CDR3 in amino acids: CASSEGGRYGYTF. The DNA of the CDR3 is TGTGCCAGCAGTGAGGGGGGGAGGTATGGCTACACCTTC.

This rearrangement joins TRBV28 to TRBJ1-1, with a weak D call TRBD1 (6 bases). CDR3 length equals 14 residues. Germline V CDR1 and CDR2: MDHEN, SYDVKM. The germline V and J ends were trimmed by 8 bases and 1 base, with 14 bases remaining between them. The CDR3 is CASGGGAENTEAFF. DNA of the CDR3: TGTGCCAGCGGTGGGGGGGCCGAGAACACTGAAGCTTTCTTT. The whole variable domain, filled in from reference TRBV28 and TRBJ1-1, reads DVKVTQSSRYLVKRTGEKVFLECVQDMDHENMFWYRQDPGLGLRLIYFSYDVKMKEKGDIPEGYSVSREKKERFSLILESASTNQTSMYLCASGGGAENTEAFFGQGTRLTVV.

In this sample, this clone turned up a few times. V and J are TRBV18 and TRBJ2-5; 8 bases align to TRBD2. The V and J ends lost 2 bases and 4 bases, in that order; junction bases with no gene match: 6. The CDR3 is made up of 15 amino acids. Per germline, CDR1 KGHSH and CDR2 LQKENI. The CDR3 coding sequence is TGTGCCAGCTCACCAGTAAAGCTAGCGGGAGAGACCCAGTACTTC. Translated: CASSPVKLAGETQYF.

The rearrangement joins TRBV4-1 to TRBJ2-1; 14 nucleotides line up with TRBD2. Germline loops: CDR1 MGHRA, CDR2 YSYEKL. This CDR3 is built from 18 residues. With 0 bases clipped from V and 10 bases from J, the junction kept 11 bases outside the gene matches. CDR3 DNA: TGCGCCAGCAGCCAAGACCCCCCCGGGACTAGCGGGAGATGGGAGCAGTTCTTC. It specifies CASSQDPPGTSGRWEQFF.

The chain couples TRBV18 to TRBJ2-7; TRBD1 matches 8 bases. The CDR3 sequence is 14 residues long. After removal of 6 bases from V and 5 bases from J, the junction contained 9 bases not matched to a gene. Germline CDR1 reads KGHSH; CDR2 reads LQKENI. The CDR3 reads CASSSGTGHNEQYF. The CDR3 DNA reads TGTGCCAGCTCGTCAGGGACAGGACATAACGAGCAGTACTTC.

The V gene is TRBV27, the J gene TRBJ1-1; possible D gene TRBD1, 5 bases. The CDR3 covers 13 residues. The germline V gene encodes CDR1 MNHEY and CDR2 SMNVEV (reference sequence). With 5 bases removed from V and 8 bases from J, the gap between germline ends came to 15 bases. This CDR3 reads CASSEALTGEAFF. Here the CDR3 DNA reads TGTGCCAGCAGTGAAGCTCTTACAGGAGAAGCTTTCTTT.

There are a few counts of this clone. V is TRBV7-8 and J is TRBJ1-5; D gene unclear. V lost 1 base to trimming and J lost 7 bases, with 14 bases between them. The CDR3 runs to 15 residues. Germline CDR1 and CDR2: SGHVS and FQNEAQ. CDR3: CASSLEVGVGQPQHF. In DNA form, the CDR3 reads TGTGCCAGCAGCTTAGAGGTGGGAGTGGGGCAGCCCCAGCATTTT.

This clone was seen a few times. This sequence joins TRBV7-2 and TRBJ2-5; D possibly corresponds to TRBD2 (6 bases). Germline CDR1 SGHTA, CDR2 FQGNSA. The CDR3 loop spans 13 amino acids. With 8 bases removed from V and 1 base from J, the gap between germline ends came to 11 bases. The CDR3 is CASSSVSQETQYF. In DNA form, the CDR3 reads TGTGCCAGCTCTAGCGTAAGCCAAGAGACCCAGTACTTC.

V and J are TRBV28 and TRBJ2-7, with 8 bases that match TRBD2. J lost 1 base, V lost 6 bases, and 8 bases had no gene match. The germline V gene has CDR1 MDHEN and CDR2 SYDVKM. The CDR3 length is 15 residues. For the CDR3, the DNA is TGTGCCAGCAGGCCCCAGGCTAGCGGGTCCTACGAGCAGTACTTC. Translation: CASRPQASGSYEQYF.

The chain's CDR3 is CASSPFHGANVLTF. The CDR3 DNA is TGTGCCAGCAGTCCATTCCATGGGGCCAACGTCCTGACTTTC. V gene TRBV6-6 combines with J gene TRBJ2-6; D gene uncertain. The germline V and J ends were trimmed by 5 bases and 3 bases, with 8 bases remaining between them. Germline CDR1 MNHNY, CDR2 SVGAGI (reference sequence). The CDR3 runs 14 residues.